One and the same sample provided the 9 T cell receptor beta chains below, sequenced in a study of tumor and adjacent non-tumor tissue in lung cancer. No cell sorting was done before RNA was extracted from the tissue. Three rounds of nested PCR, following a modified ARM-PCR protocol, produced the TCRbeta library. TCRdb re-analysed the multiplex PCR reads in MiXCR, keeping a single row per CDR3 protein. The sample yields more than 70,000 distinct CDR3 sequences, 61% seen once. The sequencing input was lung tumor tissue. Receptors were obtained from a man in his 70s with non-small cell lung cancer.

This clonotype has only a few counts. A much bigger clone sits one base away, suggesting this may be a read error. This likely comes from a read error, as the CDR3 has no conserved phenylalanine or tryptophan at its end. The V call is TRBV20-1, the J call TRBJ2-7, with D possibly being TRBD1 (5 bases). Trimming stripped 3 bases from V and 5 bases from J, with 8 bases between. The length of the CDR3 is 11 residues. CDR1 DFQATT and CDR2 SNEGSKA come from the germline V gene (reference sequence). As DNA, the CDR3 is TGCAGTGCTAGTAGGGGCGACGAGCAGTACTTG. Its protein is CSASRGDEQYL.

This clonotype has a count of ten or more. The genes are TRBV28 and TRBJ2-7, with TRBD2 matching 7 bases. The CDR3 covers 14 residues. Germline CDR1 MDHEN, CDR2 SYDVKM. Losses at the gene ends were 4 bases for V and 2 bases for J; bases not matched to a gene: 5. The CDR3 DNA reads TGTGCCAGCAGTTCTCGCCGGGGGGCCTACGAGCAGTACTTC. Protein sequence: CASSSRRGAYEQYF.

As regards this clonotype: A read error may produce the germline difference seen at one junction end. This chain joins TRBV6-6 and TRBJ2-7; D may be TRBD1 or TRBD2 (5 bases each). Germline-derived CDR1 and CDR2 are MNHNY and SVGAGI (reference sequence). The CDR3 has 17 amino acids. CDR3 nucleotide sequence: TGTGCCAGCAGTAAACCCTCAATATCGGGGCCCCCCTACGAGCAGAACTTC. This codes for CASSKPSISGPPYEQNF.

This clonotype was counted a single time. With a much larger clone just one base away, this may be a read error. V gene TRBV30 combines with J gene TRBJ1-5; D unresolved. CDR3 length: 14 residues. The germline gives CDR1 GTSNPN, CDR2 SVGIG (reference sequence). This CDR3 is CAWSVGSVNQSQHF. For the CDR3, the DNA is TGTGCCTGGAGTGTCGGCAGCGTCAATCAGTCCCAGCATTTT.

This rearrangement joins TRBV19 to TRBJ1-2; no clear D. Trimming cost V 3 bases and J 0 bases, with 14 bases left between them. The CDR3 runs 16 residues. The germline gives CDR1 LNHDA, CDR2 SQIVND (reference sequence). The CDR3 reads CASSIPFGGSNYGYTF. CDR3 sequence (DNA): TGTGCCAGTAGTATTCCTTTCGGCGGATCTAACTATGGCTACACCTTC.

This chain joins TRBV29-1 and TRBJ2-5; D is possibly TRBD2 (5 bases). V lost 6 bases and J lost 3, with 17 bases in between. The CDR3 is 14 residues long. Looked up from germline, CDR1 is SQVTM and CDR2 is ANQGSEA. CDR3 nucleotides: TGCAGCGTCGCCCTATCGGGGATAAAAGAGACCCAGTACTTC. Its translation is CSVALSGIKETQYF.

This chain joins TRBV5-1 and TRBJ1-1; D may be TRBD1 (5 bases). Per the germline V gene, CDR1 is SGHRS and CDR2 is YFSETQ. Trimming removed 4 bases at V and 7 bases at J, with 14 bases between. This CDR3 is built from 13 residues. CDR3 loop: CASSGWGNDEAFF. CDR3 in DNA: TGCGCCAGCAGCGGATGGGGGAACGATGAAGCTTTCTTT.

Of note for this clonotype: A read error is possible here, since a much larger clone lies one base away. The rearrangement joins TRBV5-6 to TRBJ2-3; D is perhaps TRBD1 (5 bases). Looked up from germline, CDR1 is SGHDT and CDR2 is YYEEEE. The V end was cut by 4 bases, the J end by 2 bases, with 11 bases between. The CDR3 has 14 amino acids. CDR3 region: CASSPDGHTDTQYF. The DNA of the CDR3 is TGTGCCAGCAGCCCAGATGGACACACAGATACGCAGTATTTT.

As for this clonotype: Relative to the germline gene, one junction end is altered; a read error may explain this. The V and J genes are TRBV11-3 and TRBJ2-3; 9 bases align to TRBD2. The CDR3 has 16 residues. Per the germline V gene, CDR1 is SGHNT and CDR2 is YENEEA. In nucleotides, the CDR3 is TGTGCCGGCAGCTTACAGGGCGGGAGGGCCGGAGATACACAGTATTTT. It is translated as CAGSLQGGRAGDTQYF.